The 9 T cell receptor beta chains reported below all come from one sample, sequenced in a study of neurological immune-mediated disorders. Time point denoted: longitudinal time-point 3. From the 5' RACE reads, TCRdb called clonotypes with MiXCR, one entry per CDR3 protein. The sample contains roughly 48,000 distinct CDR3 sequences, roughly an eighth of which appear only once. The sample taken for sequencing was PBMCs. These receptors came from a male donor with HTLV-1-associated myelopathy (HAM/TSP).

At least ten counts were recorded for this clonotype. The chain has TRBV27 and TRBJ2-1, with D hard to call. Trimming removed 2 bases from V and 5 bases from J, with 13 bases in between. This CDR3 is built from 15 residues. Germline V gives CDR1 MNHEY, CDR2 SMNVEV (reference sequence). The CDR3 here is CASSLEQFGNNEQFF. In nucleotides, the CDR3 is TGTGCCAGCAGTTTAGAACAATTTGGGAACAATGAGCAGTTCTTC.

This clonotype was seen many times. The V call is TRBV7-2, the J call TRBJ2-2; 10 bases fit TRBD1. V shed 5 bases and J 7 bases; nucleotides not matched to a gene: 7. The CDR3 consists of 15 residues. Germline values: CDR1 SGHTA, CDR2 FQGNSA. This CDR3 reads CASSLRQGAVGELFF. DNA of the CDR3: TGTGCCAGCAGCCTAAGACAGGGGGCCGTCGGGGAGCTGTTTTTT. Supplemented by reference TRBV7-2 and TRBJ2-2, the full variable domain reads GAGVSQSPSNKVTEKGKDVELRCDPISGHTALYWYRQSLGQGLEFLIYFQGNSAPDKSGLPSDRFSAERTGGSVSTLTIQRTQQEDSAVYLCASSLRQGAVGELFFGEGSRLTVL.

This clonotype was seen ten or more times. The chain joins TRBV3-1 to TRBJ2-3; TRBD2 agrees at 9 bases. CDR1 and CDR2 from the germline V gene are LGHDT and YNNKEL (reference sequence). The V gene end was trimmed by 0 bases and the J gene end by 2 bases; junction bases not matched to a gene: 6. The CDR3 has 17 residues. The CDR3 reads CASSQERGGTLTDTQYF. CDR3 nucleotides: TGTGCCAGCAGCCAAGAGCGGGGGGGGACCCTCACAGATACGCAGTATTTT.

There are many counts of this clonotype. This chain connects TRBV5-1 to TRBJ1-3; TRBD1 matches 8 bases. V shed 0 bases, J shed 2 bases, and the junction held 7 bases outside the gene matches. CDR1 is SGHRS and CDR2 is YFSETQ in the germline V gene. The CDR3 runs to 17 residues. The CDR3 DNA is TGCGCCAGCAGCTTGGAGGGACAGGTTAAAGCTGGAAACACCATATATTTT. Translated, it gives CASSLEGQVKAGNTIYF. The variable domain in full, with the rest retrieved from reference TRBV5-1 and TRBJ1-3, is KAGVTQTPRYLIKTRGQQVTLSCSPISGHRSVSWYQQTPGQGLQFLFEYFSETQRNKGNFPGRFSGRQFSNSRSEMNVSTLELGDSALYLCASSLEGQVKAGNTIYFGEGSWLTVV.

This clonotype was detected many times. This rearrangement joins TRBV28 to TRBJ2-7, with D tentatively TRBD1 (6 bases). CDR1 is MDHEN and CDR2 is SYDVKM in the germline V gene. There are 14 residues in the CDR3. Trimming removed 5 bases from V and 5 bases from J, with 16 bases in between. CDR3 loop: CASSPPGDRHEQYF. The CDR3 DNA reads TGTGCCAGCAGTCCCCCAGGGGATCGCCACGAGCAGTACTTC.

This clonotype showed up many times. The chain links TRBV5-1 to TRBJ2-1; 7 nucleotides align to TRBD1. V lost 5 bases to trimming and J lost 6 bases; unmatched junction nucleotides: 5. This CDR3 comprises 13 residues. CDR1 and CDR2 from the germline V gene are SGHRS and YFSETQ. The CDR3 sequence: CASRVDRANEQFF. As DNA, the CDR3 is TGCGCCAGCAGGGTTGACAGGGCCAATGAGCAGTTCTTC.

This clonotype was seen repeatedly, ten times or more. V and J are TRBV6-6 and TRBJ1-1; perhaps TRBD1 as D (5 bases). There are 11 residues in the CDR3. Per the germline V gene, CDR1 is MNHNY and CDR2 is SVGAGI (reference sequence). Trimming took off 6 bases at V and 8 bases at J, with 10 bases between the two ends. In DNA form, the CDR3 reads TGTGCCAGCAGCCCCAGGGCCGAAGCTTTCTTT. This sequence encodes CASSPRAEAFF.

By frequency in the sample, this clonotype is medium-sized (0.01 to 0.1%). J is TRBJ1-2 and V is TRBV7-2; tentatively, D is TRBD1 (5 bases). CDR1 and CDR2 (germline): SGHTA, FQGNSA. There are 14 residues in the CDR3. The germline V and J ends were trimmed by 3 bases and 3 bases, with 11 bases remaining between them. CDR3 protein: CASSFNQGDYGYTF. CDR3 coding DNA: TGTGCCAGCAGCTTCAATCAAGGGGACTATGGCTACACCTTC.

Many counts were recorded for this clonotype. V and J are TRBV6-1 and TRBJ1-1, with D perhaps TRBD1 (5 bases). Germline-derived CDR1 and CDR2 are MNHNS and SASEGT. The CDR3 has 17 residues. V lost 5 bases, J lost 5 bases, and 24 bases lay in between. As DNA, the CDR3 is TGTGCCAGCAGTCCAGTCTTCCTTACAGGACTGCGGACTGAAGCTTTCTTT. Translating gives CASSPVFLTGLRTEAFF.